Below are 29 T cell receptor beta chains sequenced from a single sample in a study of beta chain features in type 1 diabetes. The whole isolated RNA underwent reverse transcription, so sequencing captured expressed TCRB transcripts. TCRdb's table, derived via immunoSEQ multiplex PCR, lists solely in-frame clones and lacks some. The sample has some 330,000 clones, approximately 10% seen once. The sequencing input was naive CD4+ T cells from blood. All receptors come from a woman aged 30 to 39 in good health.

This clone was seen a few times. CDR3 nucleotides: TGTGCCAGCAGCCCCCGGACAGGGGTCCGCAACACTGAAGCTTTCTTT. This encodes CASSPRTGVRNTEAFF. V usage is TRBV7-8 and J usage is TRBJ1-1, with 9 bases that match TRBD1. Trimming at V came to 5 bases and at J to 2 bases, leaving 9 bases not matched to a gene. The CDR3 contains 16 residues. Germline V gene lookup returns CDR1 SGHVS and CDR2 FQNEAQ.

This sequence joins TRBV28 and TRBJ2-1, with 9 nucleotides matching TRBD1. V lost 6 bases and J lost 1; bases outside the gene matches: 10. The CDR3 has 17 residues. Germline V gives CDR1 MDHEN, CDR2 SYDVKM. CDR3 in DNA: TGTGCCAGCAGAGGGACAGGGTTGGGGCTATCCTACAATGAGCAGTTCTTC. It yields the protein CASRGTGLGLSYNEQFF.

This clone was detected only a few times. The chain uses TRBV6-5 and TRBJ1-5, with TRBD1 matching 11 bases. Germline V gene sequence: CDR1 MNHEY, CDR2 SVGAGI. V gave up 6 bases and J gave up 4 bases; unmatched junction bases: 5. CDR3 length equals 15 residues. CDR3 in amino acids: CASRRDRGKNQPQHF. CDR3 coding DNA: TGTGCCAGCAGACGGGACAGGGGGAAGAATCAGCCCCAGCATTTT.

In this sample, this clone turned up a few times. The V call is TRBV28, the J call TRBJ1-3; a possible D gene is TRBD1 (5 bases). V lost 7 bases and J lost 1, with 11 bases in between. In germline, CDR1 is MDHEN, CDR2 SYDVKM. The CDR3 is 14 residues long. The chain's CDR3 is CASIEEGSGNTIYF. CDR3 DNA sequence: TGTGCCAGCATCGAGGAGGGGTCTGGAAACACCATATATTTT.

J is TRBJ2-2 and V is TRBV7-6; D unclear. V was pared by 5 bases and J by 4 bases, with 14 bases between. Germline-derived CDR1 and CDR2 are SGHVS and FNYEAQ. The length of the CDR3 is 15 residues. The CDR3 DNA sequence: TGTGCCAGCAGCGTAGTATTTGGCGGCACCGGGGAGCTGTTTTTT. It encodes CASSVVFGGTGELFF.

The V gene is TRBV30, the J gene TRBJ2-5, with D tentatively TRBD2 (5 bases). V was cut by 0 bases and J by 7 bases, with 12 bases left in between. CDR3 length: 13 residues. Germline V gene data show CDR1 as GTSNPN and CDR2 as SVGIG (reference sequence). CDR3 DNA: TGTGCCTGGAGTGTGCTTAGCGAGGGGACCCAGTACTTC. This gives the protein CAWSVLSEGTQYF.

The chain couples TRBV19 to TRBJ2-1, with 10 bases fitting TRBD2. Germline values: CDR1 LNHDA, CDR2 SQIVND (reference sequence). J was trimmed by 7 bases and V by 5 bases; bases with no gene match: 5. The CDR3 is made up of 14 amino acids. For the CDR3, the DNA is TGTGCCAGTAGTGTCGGACTAGCGGTAAATGAGCAGTTCTTC. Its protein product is CASSVGLAVNEQFF.

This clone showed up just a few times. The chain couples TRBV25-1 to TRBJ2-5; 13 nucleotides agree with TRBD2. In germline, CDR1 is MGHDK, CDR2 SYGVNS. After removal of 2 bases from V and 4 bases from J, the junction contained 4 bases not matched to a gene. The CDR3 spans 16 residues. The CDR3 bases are TGTGCCAGCAGTGAAACTAGCGGGAGGGATGGAGAGACCCAGTACTTC. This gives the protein CASSETSGRDGETQYF.

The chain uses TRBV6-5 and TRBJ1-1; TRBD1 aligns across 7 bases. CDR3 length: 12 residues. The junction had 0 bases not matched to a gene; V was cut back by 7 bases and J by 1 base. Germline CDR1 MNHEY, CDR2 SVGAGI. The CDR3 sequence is CASNRGNTEAFF. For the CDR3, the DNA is TGTGCCAGCAACAGGGGGAACACTGAAGCTTTCTTT.

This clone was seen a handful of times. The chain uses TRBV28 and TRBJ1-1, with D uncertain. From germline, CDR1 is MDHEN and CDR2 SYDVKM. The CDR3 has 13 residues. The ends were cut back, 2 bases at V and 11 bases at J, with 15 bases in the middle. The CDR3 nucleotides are TGTGCCAGCAGTTTAGTCGGCAACATGAGGGCTTTCTTT. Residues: CASSLVGNMRAFF.

In nucleotides, the CDR3 is TGTGCCAGCAGCGTGACTAGCGGGATATACGAGCAGTACTTC. It specifies CASSVTSGIYEQYF. V usage is TRBV9 and J usage is TRBJ2-7, with TRBD2 matching over 11 bases. The J segment lost 4 bases and the V segment lost 2 bases, leaving 2 bases of the junction unmatched. CDR3 length: 14 residues. From germline, CDR1 is SGDLS and CDR2 YYNGEE.

The CDR3 sequence: CASSIVSLENIQYF. CDR3 sequence (DNA): TGTGCCAGTAGTATAGTGAGCCTGGAAAACATTCAGTACTTC. V and J are TRBV19 and TRBJ2-4, with D unclear. This CDR3 is built from 14 residues. Per the germline V gene, CDR1 is LNHDA and CDR2 is SQIVND (reference sequence). V lost 1 base and J lost 5, with 9 bases in between.

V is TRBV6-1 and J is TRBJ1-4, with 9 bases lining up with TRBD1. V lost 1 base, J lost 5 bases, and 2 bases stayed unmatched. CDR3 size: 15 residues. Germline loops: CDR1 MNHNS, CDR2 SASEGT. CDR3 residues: CASSEEGQGNEKLFF. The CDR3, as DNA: TGTGCCAGCAGTGAAGAGGGACAGGGCAATGAAAAACTGTTTTTT.

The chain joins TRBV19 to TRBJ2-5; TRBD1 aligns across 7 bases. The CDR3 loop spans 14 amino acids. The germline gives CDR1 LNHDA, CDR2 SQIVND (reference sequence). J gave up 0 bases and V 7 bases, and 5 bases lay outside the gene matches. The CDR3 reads CASTTGTDQETQYF. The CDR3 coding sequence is TGTGCCAGTACTACAGGGACAGACCAAGAGACCCAGTACTTC.

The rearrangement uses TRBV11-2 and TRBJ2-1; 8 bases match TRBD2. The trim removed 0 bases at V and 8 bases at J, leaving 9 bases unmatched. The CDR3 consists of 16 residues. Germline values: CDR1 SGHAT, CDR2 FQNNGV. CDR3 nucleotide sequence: TGTGCCAGCAGCTTAGATCTGGGACTAGAGGGCCATGAGCAGTTCTTC. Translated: CASSLDLGLEGHEQFF.

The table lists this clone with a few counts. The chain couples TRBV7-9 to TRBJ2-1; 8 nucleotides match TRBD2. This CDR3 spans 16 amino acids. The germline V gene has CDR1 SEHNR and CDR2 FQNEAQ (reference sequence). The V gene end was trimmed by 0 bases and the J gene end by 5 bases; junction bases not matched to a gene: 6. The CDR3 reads CASSLAVSGINNEQFF. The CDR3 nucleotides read TGTGCCAGCAGCTTAGCAGTTAGCGGGATTAACAATGAGCAGTTCTTC.

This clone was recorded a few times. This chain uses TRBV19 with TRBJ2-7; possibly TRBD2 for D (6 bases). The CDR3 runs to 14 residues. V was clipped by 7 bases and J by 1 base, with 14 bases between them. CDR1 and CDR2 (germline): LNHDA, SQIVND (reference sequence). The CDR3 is CASKARGLSYEQYF. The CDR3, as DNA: TGTGCCAGTAAGGCGAGGGGACTTTCCTACGAGCAGTACTTC. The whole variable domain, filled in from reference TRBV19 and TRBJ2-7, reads DGGITQSPKYLFRKEGQNVTLSCEQNLNHDAMYWYRQDPGQGLRLIYYSQIVNDFQKGDIAEGYSVSREKKESFPLTVTSAQKNPTAFYLCASKARGLSYEQYFGPGTRLTVT.

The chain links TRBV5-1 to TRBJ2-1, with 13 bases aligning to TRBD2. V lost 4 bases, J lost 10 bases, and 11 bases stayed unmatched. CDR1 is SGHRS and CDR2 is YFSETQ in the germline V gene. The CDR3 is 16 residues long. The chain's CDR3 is CASSKTGTSGIEEQFF. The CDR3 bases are TGCGCCAGCAGCAAGACCGGGACTAGCGGGATAGAAGAGCAGTTCTTC.

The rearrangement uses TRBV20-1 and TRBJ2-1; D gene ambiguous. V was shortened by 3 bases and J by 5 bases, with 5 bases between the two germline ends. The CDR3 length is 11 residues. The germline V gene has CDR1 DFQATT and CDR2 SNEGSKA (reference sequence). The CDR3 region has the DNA TGCAGTGCTAGGTTAGACAATGAGCAGTTCTTC. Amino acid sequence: CSARLDNEQFF.

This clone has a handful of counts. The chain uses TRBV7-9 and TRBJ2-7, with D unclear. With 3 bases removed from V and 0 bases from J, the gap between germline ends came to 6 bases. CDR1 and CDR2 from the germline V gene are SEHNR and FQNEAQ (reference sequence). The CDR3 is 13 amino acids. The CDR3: CASSFTSSYEQYF. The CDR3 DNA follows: TGTGCCAGCAGCTTCACCAGCTCCTACGAGCAGTACTTC.

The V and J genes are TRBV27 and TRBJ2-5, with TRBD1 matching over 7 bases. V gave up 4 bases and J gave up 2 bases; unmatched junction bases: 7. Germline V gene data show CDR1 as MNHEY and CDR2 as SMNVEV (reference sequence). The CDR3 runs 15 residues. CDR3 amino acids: CASSSTHRGQETQYF. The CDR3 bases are TGTGCCAGCAGTTCAACACACAGGGGACAAGAGACCCAGTACTTC.

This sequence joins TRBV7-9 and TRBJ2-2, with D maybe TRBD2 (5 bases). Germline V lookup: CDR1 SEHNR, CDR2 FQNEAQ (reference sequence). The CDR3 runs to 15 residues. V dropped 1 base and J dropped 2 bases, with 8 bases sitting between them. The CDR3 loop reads CASSLVGVNTGELFF. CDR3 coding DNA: TGTGCCAGCAGCTTAGTCGGGGTTAACACCGGGGAGCTGTTTTTT. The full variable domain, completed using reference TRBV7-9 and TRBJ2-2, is DTGVSQNPRHKITKRGQNVTFRCDPISEHNRLYWYRQTLGQGPEFLTYFQNEAQLEKSRLLSDRFSAERPKGSFSTLEIQRTEQGDSAMYLCASSLVGVNTGELFFGEGSRLTVL.

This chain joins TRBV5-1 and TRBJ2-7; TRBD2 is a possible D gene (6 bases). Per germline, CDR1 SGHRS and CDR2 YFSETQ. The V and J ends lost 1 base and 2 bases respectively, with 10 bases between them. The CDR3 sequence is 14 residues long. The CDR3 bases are TGCGCCAGCAGCTTGACTGGAGGGACCTACGAGCAGTACTTC. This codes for CASSLTGGTYEQYF.

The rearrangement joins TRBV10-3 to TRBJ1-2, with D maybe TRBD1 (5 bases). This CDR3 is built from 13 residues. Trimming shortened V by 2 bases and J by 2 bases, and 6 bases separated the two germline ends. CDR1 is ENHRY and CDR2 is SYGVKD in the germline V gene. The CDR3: CAISETGNYGYTF. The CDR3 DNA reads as TGTGCCATCAGTGAGACAGGAAACTATGGCTACACCTTC.

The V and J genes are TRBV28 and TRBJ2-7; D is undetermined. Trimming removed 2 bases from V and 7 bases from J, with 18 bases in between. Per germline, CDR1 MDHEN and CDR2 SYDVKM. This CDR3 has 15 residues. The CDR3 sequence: CASSLTVPESREQYF. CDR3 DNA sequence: TGTGCCAGCAGTTTAACGGTCCCCGAATCGCGGGAGCAGTACTTC. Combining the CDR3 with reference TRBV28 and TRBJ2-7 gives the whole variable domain DVKVTQSSRYLVKRTGEKVFLECVQDMDHENMFWYRQDPGLGLRLIYFSYDVKMKEKGDIPEGYSVSREKKERFSLILESASTNQTSMYLCASSLTVPESREQYFGPGTRLTVT.

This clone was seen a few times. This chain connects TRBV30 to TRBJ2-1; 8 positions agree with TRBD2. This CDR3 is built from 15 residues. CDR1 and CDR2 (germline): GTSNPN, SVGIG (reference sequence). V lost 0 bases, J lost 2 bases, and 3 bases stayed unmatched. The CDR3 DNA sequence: TGTGCCTGGAGTGTACAAGCGGGGGCCTACAATGAGCAGTTCTTC. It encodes CAWSVQAGAYNEQFF. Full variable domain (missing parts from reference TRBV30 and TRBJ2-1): SQTIHQWPATLVQPVGSPLSLECTVEGTSNPNLYWYRQAAGRGLQLLFYSVGIGQISSEVPQNLSASRPQDRQFILSSKKLLLSDSGFYLCAWSVQAGAYNEQFFGPGTRLTVL.

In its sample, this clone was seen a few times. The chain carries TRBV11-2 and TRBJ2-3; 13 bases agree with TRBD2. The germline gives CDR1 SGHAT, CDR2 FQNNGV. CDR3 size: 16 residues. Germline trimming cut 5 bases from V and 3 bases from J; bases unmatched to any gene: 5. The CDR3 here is CASSPRTSGRTDTQYF. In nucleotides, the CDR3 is TGTGCCAGCAGCCCGAGGACTAGCGGGAGAACAGATACGCAGTATTTT.

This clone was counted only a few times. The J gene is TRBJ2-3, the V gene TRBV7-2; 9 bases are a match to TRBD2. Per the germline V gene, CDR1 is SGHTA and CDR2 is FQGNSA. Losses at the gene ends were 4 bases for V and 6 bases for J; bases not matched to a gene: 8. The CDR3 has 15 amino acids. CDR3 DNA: TGTGCCAGCAGCTCAGGGTTTAGCGGGAGTGATACGCAGTATTTT. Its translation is CASSSGFSGSDTQYF.

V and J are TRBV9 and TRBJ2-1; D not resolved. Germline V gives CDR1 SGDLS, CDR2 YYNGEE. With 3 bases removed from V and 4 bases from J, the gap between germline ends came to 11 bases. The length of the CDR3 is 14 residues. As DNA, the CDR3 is TGTGCCAGCAGCGCCACGGCGGAGTACAATGAGCAGTTCTTC. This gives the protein CASSATAEYNEQFF. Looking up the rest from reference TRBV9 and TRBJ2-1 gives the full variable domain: DSGVTQTPKHLITATGQRVTLRCSPRSGDLSVYWYQQSLDQGLQFLIQYYNGEERAKGNILERFSAQQFPDLHSELNLSSLELGDSALYFCASSATAEYNEQFFGPGTRLTVL.